One and the same sample provided the 2 T cell receptor beta chains below, sequenced in a study of blood T cells in healthy people across ages. A second PCR, run for about 6 to 11 cycles, used a sample-barcoded 5' primer plus a J-beta primer mix. TCRdb called the 5' RACE reads again in MiXCR, with one record for every CDR3 protein. The repertoire includes roughly 700,000 distinct CDR3 sequences, about 30% of them detected once, and about 16% sits in the top ten. Input material: blood. The receptors originated from a woman older than 75 in good health.

As for this clonotype: The junction shows a germline mismatch at one end, possibly a read error. The chain is built from TRBV5-4 and TRBJ2-7, with D tentatively TRBD1 (5 bases). The CDR3 is made up of 14 amino acids. Looked up from germline, CDR1 is SGHNT and CDR2 is YYREEE (reference sequence). This chain's CDR3 is CASSSGSYSYERYF. CDR3 nucleotides: TGTGCCAGCAGCTCAGGGTCTTACTCCTACGAGCGGTACTTC.

This clonotype was seen only a few times. V gene TRBV28 combines with J gene TRBJ1-4; 7 bases match TRBD1. The V gene's germline CDR1 is MDHEN and CDR2 SYDVKM. The CDR3 runs to 14 residues. Trimming cost V 6 bases and J 5 bases; bases outside gene matches: 6. CDR3: CASSSGGGNEKLFF. In DNA, the CDR3 is TGTGCCAGCAGCTCAGGGGGAGGAAATGAAAAACTGTTTTTT.